A selection of T cell receptor beta chains follows, all from one sample in a study of shared clonotypes between healthy human individuals. The assay was immunoSEQ multiplex PCR, and TCRdb's table has in-frame clones only and misses some. The repertoire consists of about 2.4 million clones, with around 90% occurring once and the leading ten covering roughly 0.13%. Sequencing was done on a sample of naive CD4+ T cells sorted from blood. Receptor source: a young man in good health. Both conserved end residues are part of each CDR3. D genes are given only for firm matches. Clone size is shown for a subset of rows, as once, few, many or a class of expanded clone.

d_gene,j_gene,abundance,v_gene,CDR3nt,CDR3aa
-,TRBJ2-7,-,TRBV10-3,TGTGCCATCAGGGAGGGACAGAGTTACGAGCAGTACTTC,CAIREGQSYEQYF
TRBD1,TRBJ1-1,-,TRBV6-5,TGTGCCAGCAGTTACTCGAGAGGGGGCAGGACTGAAGCTTTCTTT,CASSYSRGGRTEAFF
-,TRBJ1-1,few,TRBV6-5,TGTGCCAGCAGTTACGGAGGCGGCACTGAAGCTTTCTTT,CASSYGGGTEAFF
-,TRBJ1-1,-,TRBV4-1,TGCGCCAGCAGCCGTACGGACAGTTTGAACACTGAAGCTTTCTTT,CASSRTDSLNTEAFF
-,TRBJ2-5,-,TRBV28,TGTGCCAGCAGTCTTCCGGGACTGGAAGAGACCCAGTACTTC,CASSLPGLEETQYF
TRBD2,TRBJ2-7,-,TRBV19,TGTGCCAGTAGTATTCTAGCGGGGGGTATCTACGAGCAGTACTTC,CASSILAGGIYEQYF
-,TRBJ1-1,-,TRBV6-6,TGTGCCAGCACCAACGGGGCGGTACTCTCCACTGAAGCTTTCTTT,CASTNGAVLSTEAFF
-,TRBJ2-7,-,TRBV6-1,TGTGCCAGCAGTGAAGGACAGGTTTACGAGCAGTACTTC,CASSEGQVYEQYF
-,TRBJ2-1,-,TRBV25-1,TGTGCCAGCAGTGAAGGGAGGGGGCCAGGGGGTAGGTACAATGAGCAGTTCTTC,CASSEGRGPGGRYNEQFF
TRBD2,TRBJ2-1,-,TRBV7-3,TGTGCCAGCAGCCCCGCGGGGGGCGGTGGAAATGAGCAGTTCTTC,CASSPAGGGGNEQFF
-,TRBJ2-1,-,TRBV30,TGTGCCTGGAGTGTACTAGGATCTAATGAGCAGTTCTTC,CAWSVLGSNEQFF
TRBD2,TRBJ2-7,-,TRBV7-2,TGTGCCAGCAGCTACCAGGGACTAGCGGGAAACGAGCAGTACTTC,CASSYQGLAGNEQYF
-,TRBJ2-3,-,TRBV7-2,TGTGCCAGCAGCTTAGCGAGGCTTAGGGCGGGGTTTAGCACAGATACGCAGTATTTT,CASSLARLRAGFSTDTQYF
TRBD1,TRBJ2-5,-,TRBV6-5,TGTGCCAGCAGCCCCACGACAGGGTCAAAAACCCAGTACTTC,CASSPTTGSKTQYF
TRBD1,TRBJ2-5,-,TRBV2,TGTGCCAGCAGAGGACAGGGGGCCATTCAAGAGACCCAGTACTTC,CASRGQGAIQETQYF
-,TRBJ2-5,-,TRBV2,TGTGCCAGCAGCCCGGGACTTCTCAACCGGCAGACCCAGTACTTC,CASSPGLLNRQTQYF
-,TRBJ2-2,once,TRBV10-2,TGCGCCAGCAGTGAGGAGGGCTTTAACACCGGGGAGCTGTTTTTT,CASSEEGFNTGELFF
-,TRBJ2-2,-,TRBV7-2,TGTGCCAGCAGCTTAGTTGGGGAGCTGTTTTTT,CASSLVGELFF
-,TRBJ1-3,-,TRBV4-3,TGCGCCAGCAGCCAAGATCTGAGAGGCTTGGACACCATATATTTT,CASSQDLRGLDTIYF
-,TRBJ2-3,-,TRBV7-9,TGTGCCAGCAGCATTCAGGGGGGAAGCACAGATACGCAGTATTTT,CASSIQGGSTDTQYF
-,TRBJ2-1,once,TRBV30,TGTGCCTGCACTACAGGGGGGGGATACAATGAGCAGTTCTTC,CACTTGGGYNEQFF
-,TRBJ1-2,few,TRBV7-3,TGTGCCAGCAGCTACCGGGGACTCGGGGGTGGCTACACCTTC,CASSYRGLGGGYTF
TRBD2,TRBJ2-5,-,TRBV7-7,TGTGCTAGCAGCTTGACTAGCGGGGGGGAGACCCAGTACTTC,CASSLTSGGETQYF
TRBD2,TRBJ2-1,-,TRBV6-9,TGTGCCAGCAGTTATTCGGGCGGCGGGGGGGCCTCATACAATGAGCAGTTCTTC,CASSYSGGGGASYNEQFF
-,TRBJ1-4,-,TRBV28,TGTGCCAGCAGTTTGGAGGAAAAACTGTTTTTT,CASSLEEKLFF
TRBD1,TRBJ2-7,-,TRBV6-7,TGTGCCAGCAGTTGCGACAGGGGGGCTACCTACGAGCAGTACTTC,CASSCDRGATYEQYF
-,TRBJ2-7,-,TRBV2,TGTGCCAGCAGTGATCGAGGGACTTCCTACGAGCAGTACTTC,CASSDRGTSYEQYF
-,TRBJ2-7,-,TRBV5-1,TGCGCCAGCAGCTCGGGGGGCGGGCAATCCTACGAGCAGTACTTC,CASSSGGGQSYEQYF
TRBD1,TRBJ1-1,-,TRBV5-1,TGCGCCAGCGGAGGGGGCTCGGGCACTGAAGCTTTCTTT,CASGGGSGTEAFF
-,TRBJ2-5,-,TRBV11-3,TGTGCCAGCAGCTATGGAGGGGGCGAGACCCAGTACTTC,CASSYGGGETQYF
TRBD1,TRBJ2-3,-,TRBV19,TGTGCCAGTAGTAGCCGCCGACAGGGGGCAAGCACAGATACGCAGTATTTT,CASSSRRQGASTDTQYF
TRBD1,TRBJ2-7,-,TRBV7-2,TGTGCCAGCAGCTTCAACAGGGGGACCGGCGAGCAGTACTTC,CASSFNRGTGEQYF
-,TRBJ2-7,-,TRBV18,TGTGCCAGCTCACCAGGGGTGGGGAGCTACGAGCAGTACTTC,CASSPGVGSYEQYF
TRBD2,TRBJ2-7,-,TRBV6-1,TGTGCCAGCAGTGATCTAGCGGGGGCCACTACCTACGAGCAGTACTTC,CASSDLAGATTYEQYF
-,TRBJ2-7,-,TRBV6-1,TGTGCCAGCAGTGAGACGGGCCCCTACGAGCAGTACTTC,CASSETGPYEQYF
-,TRBJ1-4,-,TRBV7-9,TGTGCCAGCAGCTTAGGACCAACTAATGAAAAACTGTTTTTT,CASSLGPTNEKLFF
TRBD1,TRBJ2-5,-,TRBV7-9,TGTGCCAGCAGCCTAGGACAGGGGCTGGGAGAGACCCAGTACTTC,CASSLGQGLGETQYF
-,TRBJ2-6,-,TRBV19,TGTGCCAGTAGGAACTCTGGGGCCAACGTCCTGACTTTC,CASRNSGANVLTF
-,TRBJ1-5,-,TRBV10-2,TGCGCCAGCAGTGTAACAACTGGGACGGGGCCTCAGCCCCAGCATTTT,CASSVTTGTGPQPQHF
-,TRBJ2-3,-,TRBV5-1,TGCGCCAGCAGCTCTGGCAGGTTCGAAGATACGCAGTATTTT,CASSSGRFEDTQYF